The clone carrying this TCR beta chain came up once. Other DNA sequences in this sample translate to the same CDR3. These data originate in a study of shared clonotypes between healthy human individuals. This table comes from immunoSEQ multiplex PCR, and its TCRdb copy is limited to in-frame clones, with some not included. Altogether millions of clones are present, approximately 94% being singletons, with the ten largest covering more than 0.95%. From germline, CDR1 is SGDLS and CDR2 YYNGEE. The V and J ends lost 4 bases and 0 bases respectively, with 6 bases between them. The CDR3 spans 13 residues. CD45RO-negative, CCR7-positively selected cells formed the naive CD8 fraction, excluding terminally differentiated effector memory CD45RA+ cells.

The chain couples TRBV9 to TRBJ2-3; D tentatively reads TRBD1 or TRBD2 (5 bases each). This sequence originates from a man aged 18 to 35 in good health. The specimen sequenced was naive CD8+ T cells sorted from blood. The DNA for the CDR3 is TGTGCCAGCAGCTGGGACAGCACAGATACGCAGTATTTT. Its translation: CASSWDSTDTQYF.